This T cell receptor beta chain was retrieved from a study of spatial heterogeneity in lung cancer. CDR3 size: 14 residues. Germline CDR1 reads KGHSH; CDR2 reads LQKENI. V was cut by 3 bases and J by 5 bases, with 13 bases left in between. TCRdb ran MiXCR on the 5' RACE reads and lists one entry per CDR3 protein. Counted here are about 86,000 distinct CDR3 sequences, roughly 12% occurring once; the ten biggest clones make up about 4.6%. In this sample, this clonotype turned up a few times. Time point: sample taken at primary tumor resection. No cells were sorted before sequencing. The whole RNA sequenced was extracted from tumor, nontumor lung or frozen PBMC.

This sequence joins TRBV18 and TRBJ1-1; no firm D call. This receptor was taken from a male donor with early-stage non-small cell lung cancer. Sequences were derived from PBMCs, sampled at surgery. The CDR3 spells CASSPVLSPTEAFF. In DNA form, the CDR3 reads TGTGCCAGCTCACCCGTGCTCTCCCCGACTGAAGCTTTCTTT.